The present T cell receptor (beta chain) was sequenced within a study of T cell responses to AZD1222 COVID-19 vaccine. Overall study context: Some second doses came at about 4 weeks and others at about 12 weeks; these were pooled. Study results and caveats: Baseline seropositives among AZD1222 recipients totaled only six. Unmutated variant regions reportedly attract nearly half of all spike-specific TCRs.

Measured with immunoSEQ multiplex PCR; TCRdb has only the in-frame clones, and not every one. Among about 150,000 clones listed, 92% were seen once. As for this clone: Its antigen is still unknown.

CDR1 is LGHDT and CDR2 is YNNKEL in the germline V gene (reference sequence). This CDR3 has 18 amino acids. J gave up 0 bases and V 2 bases, and 6 bases lay outside the gene matches. Specimen: peripheral blood, collected on day 0 of AZD1222 vaccination. The chain recombines TRBV3-1 (or the pseudogene TRBV3-2) with TRBJ2-4; TRBD2 agrees at 11 bases. This receptor was identified in an adult in good health. CDR3 sequence (DNA): TGTGCCAGCAGCCAACCGCGACTAGCGGGGATAGCCAAAAACATTCAGTACTTC. Amino acid sequence: CASSQPRLAGIAKNIQYF.